The sequence of this T cell receptor (beta chain) was determined in a study of Ad26.COV2.S vaccination and SARS-CoV-2 variants. Overall study: The donor belonged to the COV1001 Ad26.COV2.S trial arm. Study-wide points: Analytic work on TCR breadth and depth might have understated the full extent of total T cell responses.

With respect to this clone: As yet, its antigen is unknown.

Treatment indicated: 15 to 20 received Ad26.COV2.S at low or high dose, single or two shots; 5 received placebo; per-sample allocation not given. Samples were taken on day 63 after the first vaccine or placebo injection. Immunization relied on an Ad26 vector, which expressed Wuhan-strain SARS-CoV-2 spike. V lost 4 bases and J lost 1; bases outside the gene matches: 6. CDR3 length: 15 residues. Germline lookup yields CDR1 KGHSH and CDR2 LQKENI. The data were produced by immunoSEQ multiplex PCR, yet TCRdb's version contains in-frame clones alone and is incomplete. Altogether some 320,000 clones are present, approximately 86% being singletons, with the ten largest covering around 1.9%.

This chain connects TRBV18 to TRBJ1-1, with 7 bases fitting TRBD1. This receptor was taken from a person aged 18-60 years who received the Ad26.COV2.S COVID-19 vaccine or a placebo. Here the sequenced sample was peripheral blood, taken in a trial of Ad26.COV2.S vaccine versus placebo. In DNA form, the CDR3 reads TGTGCCAGCTCACTCCGAGGGGGCCCGAACACTGAAGCTTTCTTT. Translating it yields CASSLRGGPNTEAFF.